This TCR beta chain is from a study of CXCR3-negative and CXCR3-positive naive CD8 T cells. The CDR3 is 14 amino acids. Points on this clonotype: Its antigen remains unknown.

5' RACE that incorporated UMI labels was used to prepare the TRB cDNA libraries. With the 5' RACE reads reprocessed, TCRdb shows one record per CDR3 protein and no DNA. In all, the sample yields approximately 56,000 distinct CDR3 sequences. Study-wide results and caveats: TRBV-TRBJ usage was similar across naive CXCR3 subsets but distinct in memory cells. Surface CD5 was comparable between naive subsets; TCR strength was inferred from TRB CDR3 properties. Freshly isolated PBMCs were used in most assays, given partial CXCR3 loss after freezing.

The rearrangement links TRBV12-3 or TRBV12-4 to TRBJ2-3; the D gene TCRdb calls, TRBD2, cannot be checked with no DNA. The sample taken for sequencing was memory CD8+ T cells from blood. This TCR was sampled from a human donor in good health. Some clones in this sample may be carry-over from other donors' samples. CDR3 region: CASSLTSGTDTQYF.